This T cell receptor beta chain was obtained from a study of control samples from healthy donors and cancer patients (dated by TCRdb to 2018 to 2021). Turning to this clone: Its antigen target is currently unknown. No much larger clone is present one base from it, and per-base qualities are unavailable.

Library preparation used the immunoSEQ multiplex PCR assay. Here the immuneACCESS table is served through TCRdb, limited to in-frame sequences with V and J called. Missing clones are a known gap in these copies; in checked studies unresolved V genes cover under half, and the rest lacks a known reason. The sample data list some 160,000 clones, and 89% of these were observed just once. 4.9% of the sample is taken by the ten largest. Reading the germline V gene gives CDR1 SGHVS and CDR2 FQNEAQ. After removal of 2 bases from V and 5 bases from J, the junction retains 9 bases not matched to a gene. From cysteine to phenylalanine, the CDR3 is 16 amino acids long. The entry retains the CDR3 DNA only, 48 bases that are in frame from base 1.

The rearranged chain carries TRBV7-8 and TRBJ2-3; 8 bases in the middle match TRBD2. Sequences were obtained from blood. The sequence was obtained from a man in his thirties or forties in good health. CDR3 region: CASSLSGGASGDTQYF. The DNA sequence follows: TGTGCCAGCAGCTTATCCGGGGGGGCCTCTGGAGATACGCAGTATTTT.